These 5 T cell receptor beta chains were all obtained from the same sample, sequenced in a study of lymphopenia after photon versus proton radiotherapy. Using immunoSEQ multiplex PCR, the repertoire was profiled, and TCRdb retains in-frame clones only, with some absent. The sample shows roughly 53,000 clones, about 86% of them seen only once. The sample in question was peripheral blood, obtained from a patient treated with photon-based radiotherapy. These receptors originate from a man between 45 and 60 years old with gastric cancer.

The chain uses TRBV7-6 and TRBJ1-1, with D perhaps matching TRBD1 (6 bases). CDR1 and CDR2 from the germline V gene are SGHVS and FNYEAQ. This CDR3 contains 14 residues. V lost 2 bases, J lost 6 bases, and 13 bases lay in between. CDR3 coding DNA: TGTGCCAGCAGCTTACGAGGGGGGCACGCTGAAGCTTTCTTT. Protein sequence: CASSLRGGHAEAFF.

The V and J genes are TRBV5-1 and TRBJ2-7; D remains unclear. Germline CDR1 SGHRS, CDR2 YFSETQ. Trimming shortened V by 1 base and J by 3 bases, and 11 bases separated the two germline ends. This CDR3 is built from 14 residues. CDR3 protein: CASSLLAAFYEQYF. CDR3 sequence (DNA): TGCGCCAGCAGCTTGTTGGCGGCCTTCTACGAGCAGTACTTC.

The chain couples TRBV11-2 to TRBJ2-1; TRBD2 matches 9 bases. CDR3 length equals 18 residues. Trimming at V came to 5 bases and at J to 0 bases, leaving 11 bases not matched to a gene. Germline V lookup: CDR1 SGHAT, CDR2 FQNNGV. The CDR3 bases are TGTGCCAGCAGCACACGGGGACTAGCCAAATCCTCCTACAATGAGCAGTTCTTC. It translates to CASSTRGLAKSSYNEQFF.

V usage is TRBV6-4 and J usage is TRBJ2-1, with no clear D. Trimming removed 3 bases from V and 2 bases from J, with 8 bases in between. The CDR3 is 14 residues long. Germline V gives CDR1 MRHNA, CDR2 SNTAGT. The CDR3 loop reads CASSETETYNEQFF. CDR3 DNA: TGTGCCAGCAGTGAAACAGAAACCTACAATGAGCAGTTCTTC.

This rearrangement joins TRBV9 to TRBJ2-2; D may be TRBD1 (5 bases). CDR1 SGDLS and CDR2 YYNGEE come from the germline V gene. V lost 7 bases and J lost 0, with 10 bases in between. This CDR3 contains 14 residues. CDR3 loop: CASGGAANTGELFF. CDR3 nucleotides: TGTGCCAGCGGTGGGGCGGCGAACACCGGGGAGCTGTTTTTT.